One and the same sample provided the 29 T cell receptor beta chains below, sequenced in a study of a mutant IDH1 vaccine in newly diagnosed glioma. These TCRs' antigens remain unknown. The method was immunoSEQ multiplex PCR; TCRdb's version includes in-frame clones alone and lacks a portion of them. The repertoire has about 56,000 clones, about nine tenths of them found once; the top ten carry around 1.5%. Regarding time point: week 23, last vaccination. Every vaccination contained 300 ug of the mutant IDH1 20-mer peptide and was paired with topical imiquimod. The input for sequencing was PBMCs, taken from a glioma patient whose treatment included an IDH1 peptide vaccine. The receptor source for this set is a man in his forties with glioma.

The chain links TRBV5-1 to TRBJ2-7; D possibly matches TRBD1 or TRBD2 (5 bases each). Trimming shortened V by 3 bases and J by 6 bases, and 10 bases separated the two germline ends. The CDR3 runs to 12 residues. Germline CDR1 SGHRS, CDR2 YFSETQ. The CDR3 here is CASSSLGAEQYF. The CDR3 bases are TGCGCCAGCAGCTCACTAGGGGCCGAGCAGTACTTC.

J is TRBJ1-2 and V is TRBV14, with D possibly TRBD1 on 6 matching bases. Germline loops: CDR1 SGHDN, CDR2 FVKESK. V shed 0 bases and J shed 7 bases, with 9 bases lying between them. The CDR3 has 13 amino acids. The CDR3 reads CASSQEGGPGYTF. Here the CDR3 DNA reads TGTGCCAGCAGCCAAGAGGGGGGCCCTGGCTACACCTTC.

The count of this clone is one. The chain employs TRBV6-5 and TRBJ1-1; D call uncertain. V lost 3 bases to trimming and J lost 1 base, with 6 bases between them. Germline loops: CDR1 MNHEY, CDR2 SVGAGI. The CDR3 spans 13 residues. The DNA of the CDR3 is TGTGCCAGCAGTTATTGGGAGAACACTGAAGCTTTCTTT. This gives the protein CASSYWENTEAFF.

The chain uses TRBV18 and TRBJ1-1, with a possible D match to TRBD1 (6 bases). This CDR3 contains 17 residues. Germline lookup yields CDR1 KGHSH and CDR2 LQKENI. Deletions cut 1 base from V and 1 base from J, with 16 bases between. CDR3 protein: CASSPLGRQAPNTEAFF. CDR3 nucleotides: TGTGCCAGCTCACCACTGGGGAGACAGGCCCCGAACACTGAAGCTTTCTTT.

CDR3 coding DNA: TGTGCCAGCAGTTTATCCAGGGGTGGTGCTATAAAGGAAAAACTGTTTTTT. This codes for CASSLSRGGAIKEKLFF. The chain uses TRBV27 and TRBJ1-4; a possible D gene is TRBD1 (6 bases). V lost 0 bases, J lost 8 bases, and 19 bases lay in between. The length of the CDR3 is 17 residues. Germline assignment: CDR1 MNHEY and CDR2 SMNVEV (reference sequence).

This chain connects TRBV27 to TRBJ2-7; D not certain. Germline-derived CDR1 and CDR2 are MNHEY and SMNVEV (reference sequence). V was trimmed by 5 bases and J by 7 bases, leaving 21 bases between them. The CDR3 runs 15 residues. This CDR3 reads CASSTPRRTPLEQYF. CDR3 DNA: TGTGCCAGCAGTACCCCTCGCAGAACGCCCTTGGAGCAGTACTTC.

This clone appeared a single time. This chain uses TRBV14 with TRBJ1-4; 9 bases are a match to TRBD1. Germline assignment: CDR1 SGHDN and CDR2 FVKESK. The CDR3 is 15 residues long. J lost 8 bases, V lost 4 bases, and 8 bases had no gene match. The DNA for the CDR3 is TGTGCCAGCAGCCCCCGGGACAGGGTAGGCGAAAAACTGTTTTTT. It yields the protein CASSPRDRVGEKLFF.

This clone was counted a few times. This chain joins TRBV18 and TRBJ1-2, with D tentatively TRBD1 (5 bases). V lost 0 bases to trimming and J lost 6 bases, with 8 bases between them. CDR3 length equals 13 residues. Germline V lookup: CDR1 KGHSH, CDR2 LQKENI. CDR3 nucleotide sequence: TGTGCCAGCTCACCACCTGCCAGGGATGGCTACACCTTC. Translated, it gives CASSPPARDGYTF. Using reference TRBV18 and TRBJ1-2 for the parts outside the CDR3, the full variable domain is NAGVMQNPRHLVRRRGQEARLRCSPMKGHSHVYWYRQLPEEGLKFMVYLQKENIIDESGMPKERFSAEFPKEGPSILRIQQVVRGDSAAYFCASSPPARDGYTFGSGTRLTVV.

This clone came up a few times. The chain combines TRBV13 with TRBJ2-7; 9 bases agree with TRBD1. Germline CDR1 and CDR2: PRHDT and FYEKMQ (reference sequence). The length of the CDR3 is 15 residues. Losses at the gene ends were 1 base for V and 5 bases for J; bases not matched to a gene: 6. CDR3 DNA sequence: TGTGCCAGCAGCTTAGTCGGGACAGGGCCCCACGAGCAGTACTTC. Protein: CASSLVGTGPHEQYF.

The chain employs TRBV19 and TRBJ2-2, with D hard to call. CDR1 and CDR2 from the germline V gene are LNHDA and SQIVND (reference sequence). V dropped 3 bases and J dropped 0 bases, with 5 bases sitting between them. The CDR3 covers 14 residues. The CDR3, as DNA: TGTGCCAGTAGTATTAGGCCGAACACCGGGGAGCTGTTTTTT. Amino acid sequence: CASSIRPNTGELFF.

V is TRBV11-1 and J is TRBJ1-1; TRBD1 aligns across 9 bases. V was pared by 3 bases and J by 1 base, with 3 bases of the junction left unmatched. CDR3 length: 15 amino acids. Germline CDR1 SGHAT, CDR2 FQDESV (reference sequence). CDR3: CASSFLTGGNTEAFF. In DNA, the CDR3 is TGTGCCAGCAGCTTCTTGACAGGGGGGAACACTGAAGCTTTCTTT.

This chain connects TRBV7-8 to TRBJ2-5, with 9 bases that match TRBD2. J lost 4 bases, V lost 7 bases, and 13 bases had no gene match. The CDR3 contains 16 residues. In germline, CDR1 is SGHVS, CDR2 FQNEAQ. The CDR3, as DNA: TGTGCCAGCAACCCCCTCATAGCGGGAGACTCAGAGACCCAGTACTTC. Translating it yields CASNPLIAGDSETQYF.

The chain is built from TRBV6-5 and TRBJ2-2; D remains unclear. The V end was cut by 0 bases, the J end by 4 bases, with 6 bases between. The CDR3 is 14 amino acids. Germline V gene sequence: CDR1 MNHEY, CDR2 SVGAGI. The CDR3 sequence: CASSYSISTGELFF. The CDR3 region has the DNA TGTGCCAGCAGTTACTCGATTAGCACCGGGGAGCTGTTTTTT.

This chain uses TRBV6-5 with TRBJ1-4, with 9 positions matching TRBD1. V trimming: 5 bases; J trimming: 6 bases; junction bases outside the gene matches: 4. This CDR3 spans 14 amino acids. Looked up from germline, CDR1 is MNHEY and CDR2 is SVGAGI. The CDR3 coding sequence is TGTGCCAGCAGTCGACAGGGGGAAGATGAAAAACTGTTTTTT. It yields the protein CASSRQGEDEKLFF.

The chain recombines TRBV27 with TRBJ1-2, with a weak D call TRBD1 (6 bases). Germline V gene sequence: CDR1 MNHEY, CDR2 SMNVEV (reference sequence). V lost 6 bases, J lost 5 bases, and 13 bases lay in between. The CDR3 length is 13 residues. CDR3 sequence (DNA): TGTGCCAGCAGGAACAGGGTGGGGTATGGCTACACCTTC. Amino acid sequence: CASRNRVGYGYTF.

J is TRBJ1-1 and V is TRBV5-1; D is unclear. This CDR3 is built from 13 residues. With 2 bases removed from V and 1 base from J, the gap between germline ends came to 6 bases. Germline V gene data show CDR1 as SGHRS and CDR2 as YFSETQ. The CDR3 nucleotides read TGCGCCAGCAGCTTTATACCGAACACTGAAGCTTTCTTT. Its translation is CASSFIPNTEAFF.

The V call is TRBV15, the J call TRBJ2-5; a weak D match, TRBD2 (6 bases). Per the germline V gene, CDR1 is LNHNV and CDR2 is YYDKDF (reference sequence). This CDR3 has 13 residues. Trimming took 2 bases from V and 5 from J, leaving 9 bases between them. CDR3 sequence reads: CATSRQEGETQYF. The CDR3 region has the DNA TGTGCCACCAGCAGACAGGAGGGGGAGACCCAGTACTTC.

V is TRBV6-5 and J is TRBJ1-4; the D is unclear. Trimming removed 2 bases from V and 0 bases from J, with 4 bases in between. Germline assignment: CDR1 MNHEY and CDR2 SVGAGI. The CDR3 loop spans 14 amino acids. DNA for the CDR3: TGTGCCAGCAGTTACGTGGCAACTAATGAAAAACTGTTTTTT. Amino acid sequence: CASSYVATNEKLFF.

CDR3: CATGQGVGNQPQHF. CDR3 bases: TGTGCCACCGGCCAGGGAGTGGGCAATCAGCCCCAGCATTTT. The chain couples TRBV2 to TRBJ1-5; tentatively, D is TRBD1 (5 bases). The V and J ends lost 10 bases and 2 bases respectively, with 15 bases between them. The CDR3 has 14 residues. The germline V gene encodes CDR1 SNHLY and CDR2 FYNNEI.

The chain carries TRBV9 and TRBJ2-1, with 10 bases identical to TRBD2. This CDR3 has 15 residues. Germline CDR1 and CDR2: SGDLS and YYNGEE. The V gene end was trimmed by 3 bases and the J gene end by 3 bases; junction bases not matched to a gene: 3. In DNA form, the CDR3 reads TGTGCCAGCAGCGAGGGACTAGCGTACTACAATGAGCAGTTCTTC. This sequence encodes CASSEGLAYYNEQFF.

The chain links TRBV7-2 to TRBJ2-4; 10 bases map to TRBD1. This CDR3 is built from 13 residues. The V gene's germline CDR1 is SGHTA and CDR2 FQGNSA. Germline trimming cut 9 bases from V and 7 bases from J; bases unmatched to any gene: 6. The CDR3 DNA is TGTGCCAGTAGCGACAGGGGGCGGAACATTCAGTACTTC. Translating it yields CASSDRGRNIQYF.

The DNA of the CDR3 is TGTGCCAGCAGCTCAAGTGGGACAGGGGGCGGTGGCTACACCTTC. As protein: CASSSSGTGGGGYTF. This chain connects TRBV7-9 to TRBJ1-2, with 12 bases lining up with TRBD1. Trimming took 4 bases from V and 7 from J; bases not matched to a gene: 7. This CDR3 spans 15 amino acids. Germline V gene data show CDR1 as SEHNR and CDR2 as FQNEAQ (reference sequence).

The V call is TRBV7-9, the J call TRBJ2-7; TRBD1 agrees at 9 bases. CDR1 SEHNR and CDR2 FQNEAQ come from the germline V gene (reference sequence). Trimming cost V 0 bases and J 6 bases; bases outside gene matches: 9. The CDR3 sequence is 16 residues long. The CDR3 coding sequence is TGTGCCAGCAGCTTAGCCTCATGGACAGGGGCCGCCGAGCAGTACTTC. The encoded protein is CASSLASWTGAAEQYF.

The genes are TRBV5-4 and TRBJ2-7; 11 nucleotides agree with TRBD2. This CDR3 spans 17 amino acids. V lost 4 bases to trimming and J lost 1 base; unmatched junction nucleotides: 10. Germline lookup yields CDR1 SGHNT and CDR2 YYREEE (reference sequence). Written as DNA, the CDR3 is TGTGCCAGCAGCCCCGGGATTAGCGGGAGGGGGTCCTACGAGCAGTACTTC. The encoded protein is CASSPGISGRGSYEQYF.

V is TRBV5-1 and J is TRBJ2-7; D may be TRBD1 (5 bases). The CDR3 is 15 amino acids. Between the trimmed V and J ends, which lost 2 bases and 3 bases, there was a span of 15 bases. CDR1 and CDR2 (germline): SGHRS, YFSETQ. CDR3 nucleotides: TGCGCCAGCAGCTTTCTATCCGGACACTACTACGAGCAGTACTTC. Translation: CASSFLSGHYYEQYF.

The genes are TRBV25-1 and TRBJ2-7; the D gene could be TRBD1 or TRBD2 (6 bases each). There are 14 residues in the CDR3. From germline, CDR1 is MGHDK and CDR2 SYGVNS. V lost 6 bases and J 0 bases, leaving 12 bases between the germline ends. CDR3 protein: CASSRGGSSYEQYF. The CDR3 region has the DNA TGTGCCAGCAGCCGAGGGGGGAGCTCCTACGAGCAGTACTTC.

This rearrangement joins TRBV5-1 to TRBJ2-3, with 10 bases aligning to TRBD2. Germline trimming cut 3 bases from V and 4 bases from J; bases unmatched to any gene: 5. Germline CDR1 SGHRS, CDR2 YFSETQ. The CDR3 extends over 15 amino acids. CDR3 DNA sequence: TGCGCCAGCAGCTATTTAGCGGGAGGAGCAGATACGCAGTATTTT. Its protein product is CASSYLAGGADTQYF.

The chain combines TRBV7-8 with TRBJ2-1; no clear D gene. V lost 5 bases and J lost 2, with 7 bases in between. CDR1 is SGHVS and CDR2 is FQNEAQ in the germline V gene. This CDR3 is built from 13 residues. The CDR3 region has the DNA TGTGCCAGCAGCCCCGACACCTACAATGAGCAGTTCTTC. It yields the protein CASSPDTYNEQFF.

By its share, this clone is medium-sized. The chain employs TRBV14 and TRBJ1-2; TRBD1 matches at 8 bases. The CDR3 runs to 16 residues. Per the germline V gene, CDR1 is SGHDN and CDR2 is FVKESK. The trim removed 0 bases at V and 8 bases at J, leaving 11 bases unmatched. The CDR3 bases are TGTGCCAGCAGCCAAGATCGTGGACAGGGATTTTGGGGCTACACCTTC. It specifies CASSQDRGQGFWGYTF.